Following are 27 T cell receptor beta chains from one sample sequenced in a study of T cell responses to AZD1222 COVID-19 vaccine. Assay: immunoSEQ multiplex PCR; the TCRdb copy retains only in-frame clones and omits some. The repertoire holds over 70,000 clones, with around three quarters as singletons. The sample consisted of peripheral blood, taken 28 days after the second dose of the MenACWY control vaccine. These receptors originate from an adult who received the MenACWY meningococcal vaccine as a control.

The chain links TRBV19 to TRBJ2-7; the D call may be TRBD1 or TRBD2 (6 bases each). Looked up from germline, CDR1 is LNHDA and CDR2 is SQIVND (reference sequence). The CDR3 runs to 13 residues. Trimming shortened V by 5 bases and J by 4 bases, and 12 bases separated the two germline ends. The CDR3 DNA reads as TGTGCCAGTAGTCCCCAGGGGAGGTACGAGCAGTACTTC. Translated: CASSPQGRYEQYF.

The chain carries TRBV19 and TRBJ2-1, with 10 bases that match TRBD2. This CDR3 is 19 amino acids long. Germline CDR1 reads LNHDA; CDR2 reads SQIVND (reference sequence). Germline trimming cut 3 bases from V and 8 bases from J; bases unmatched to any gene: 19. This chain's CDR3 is CASSINNGWASGSIDEQFF. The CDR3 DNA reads TGTGCCAGTAGTATTAATAATGGTTGGGCTAGCGGGAGTATTGATGAGCAGTTCTTC.

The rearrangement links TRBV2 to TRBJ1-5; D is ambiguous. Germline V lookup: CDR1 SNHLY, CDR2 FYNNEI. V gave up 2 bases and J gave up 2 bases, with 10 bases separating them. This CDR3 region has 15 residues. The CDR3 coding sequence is TGTGCCAGCAGTGAAATGAGGGCGGGCAATCAGCCCCAGCATTTT. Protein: CASSEMRAGNQPQHF. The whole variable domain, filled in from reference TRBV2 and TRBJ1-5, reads EPEVTQTPSHQVTQMGQEVILRCVPISNHLYFYWYRQILGQKVEFLVSFYNNEISEKSEIFDDQFSVERPDGSNFTLKIRSTKLEDSAMYFCASSEMRAGNQPQHFGDGTRLSIL.

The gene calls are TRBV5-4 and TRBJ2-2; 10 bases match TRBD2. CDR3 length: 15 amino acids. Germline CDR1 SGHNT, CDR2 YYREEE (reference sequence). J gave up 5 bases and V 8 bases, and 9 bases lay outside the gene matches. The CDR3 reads CASTIAGGVTGELFF. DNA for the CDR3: TGTGCCAGTACGATAGCGGGAGGTGTAACCGGGGAGCTGTTTTTT. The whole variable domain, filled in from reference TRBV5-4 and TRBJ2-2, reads ETGVTQSPTHLIKTRGQQVTLRCSSQSGHNTVSWYQQALGQGPQFIFQYYREEENGRGNFPPRFSGLQFPNYSSELNVNALELDDSALYLCASTIAGGVTGELFFGEGSRLTVL.

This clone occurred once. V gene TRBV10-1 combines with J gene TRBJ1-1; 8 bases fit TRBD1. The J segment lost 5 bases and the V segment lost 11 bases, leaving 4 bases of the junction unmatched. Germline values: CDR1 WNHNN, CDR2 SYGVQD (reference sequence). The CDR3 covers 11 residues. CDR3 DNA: TGCGCCCCAGGGGGCGTGACTGAAGCTTTCTTT. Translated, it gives CAPGGVTEAFF.

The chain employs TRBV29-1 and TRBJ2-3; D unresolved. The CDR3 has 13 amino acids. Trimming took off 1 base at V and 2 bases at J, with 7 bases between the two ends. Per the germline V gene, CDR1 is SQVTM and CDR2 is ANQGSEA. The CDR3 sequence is CSVEGQNTDTQYF. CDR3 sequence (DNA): TGCAGCGTTGAAGGCCAGAACACAGATACGCAGTATTTT.

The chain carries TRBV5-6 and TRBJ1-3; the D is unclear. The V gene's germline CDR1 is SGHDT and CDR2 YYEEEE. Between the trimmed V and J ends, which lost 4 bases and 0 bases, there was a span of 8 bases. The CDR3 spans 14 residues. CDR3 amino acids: CASSEGLSGNTIYF. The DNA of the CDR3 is TGTGCCAGCAGCGAGGGTCTCTCTGGAAACACCATATATTTT.

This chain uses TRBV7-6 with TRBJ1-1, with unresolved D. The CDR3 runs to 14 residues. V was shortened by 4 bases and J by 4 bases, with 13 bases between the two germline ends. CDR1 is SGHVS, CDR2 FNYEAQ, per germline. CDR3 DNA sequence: TGTGCCAGCAGCTCTGGGTGGGAAAGCACTGAAGCTTTCTTT. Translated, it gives CASSSGWESTEAFF.

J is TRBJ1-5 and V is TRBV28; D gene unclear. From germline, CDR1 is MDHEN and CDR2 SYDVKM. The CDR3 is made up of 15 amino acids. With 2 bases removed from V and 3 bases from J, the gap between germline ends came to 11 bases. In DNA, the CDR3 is TGTGCCAGCAGTTTAAAAAAGACCCTCAATCAGCCCCAGCATTTT. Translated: CASSLKKTLNQPQHF.

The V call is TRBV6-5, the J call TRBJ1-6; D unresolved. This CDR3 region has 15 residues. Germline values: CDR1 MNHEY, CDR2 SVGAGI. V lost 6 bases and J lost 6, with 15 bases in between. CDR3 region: CASRIDSGFNSPLHF. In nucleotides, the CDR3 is TGTGCCAGCAGGATTGATTCGGGTTTTAATTCACCCCTCCACTTT.

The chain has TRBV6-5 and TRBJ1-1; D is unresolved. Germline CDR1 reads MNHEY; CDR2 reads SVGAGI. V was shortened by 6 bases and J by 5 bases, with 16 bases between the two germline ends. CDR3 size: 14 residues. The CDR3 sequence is CASSLDGRETEAFF. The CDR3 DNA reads TGTGCCAGCAGCCTCGACGGGAGGGAGACTGAAGCTTTCTTT.

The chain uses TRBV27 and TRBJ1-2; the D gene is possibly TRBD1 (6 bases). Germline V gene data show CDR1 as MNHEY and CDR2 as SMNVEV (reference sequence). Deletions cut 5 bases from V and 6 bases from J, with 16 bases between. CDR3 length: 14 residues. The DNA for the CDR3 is TGTGCCAGCAGTCAGACGAGGGGGTCTCATGGCTACACCTTC. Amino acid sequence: CASSQTRGSHGYTF.

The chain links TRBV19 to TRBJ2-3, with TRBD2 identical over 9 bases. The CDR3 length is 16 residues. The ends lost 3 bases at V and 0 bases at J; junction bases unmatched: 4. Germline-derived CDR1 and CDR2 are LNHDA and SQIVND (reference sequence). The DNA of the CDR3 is TGTGCCAGTAGTATCCAGGCGGGAGGGAGCACAGATACGCAGTATTTT. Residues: CASSIQAGGSTDTQYF.

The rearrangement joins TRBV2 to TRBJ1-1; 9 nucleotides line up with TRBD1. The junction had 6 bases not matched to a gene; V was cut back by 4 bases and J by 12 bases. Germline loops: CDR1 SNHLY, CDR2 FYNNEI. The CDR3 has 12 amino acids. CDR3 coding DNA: TGTGCCAGCAGTGGGACAGGGGTTAGAACTTTCTTT. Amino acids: CASSGTGVRTFF.

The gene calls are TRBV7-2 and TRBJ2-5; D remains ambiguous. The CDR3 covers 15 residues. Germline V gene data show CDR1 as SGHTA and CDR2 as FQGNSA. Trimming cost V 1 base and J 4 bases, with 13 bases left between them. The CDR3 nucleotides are TGTGCCAGCAGCTTAGACCCCCACCGGTCAGAGACCCAGTACTTC. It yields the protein CASSLDPHRSETQYF.

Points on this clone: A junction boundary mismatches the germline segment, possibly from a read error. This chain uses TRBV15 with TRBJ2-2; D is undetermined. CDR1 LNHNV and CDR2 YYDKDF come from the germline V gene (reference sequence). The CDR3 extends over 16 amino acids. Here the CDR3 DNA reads TGTGCCATCAGCAGAGTAGGTGGTACGAACACCGGGGAGCTGTTTTTT. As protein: CAISRVGGTNTGELFF.

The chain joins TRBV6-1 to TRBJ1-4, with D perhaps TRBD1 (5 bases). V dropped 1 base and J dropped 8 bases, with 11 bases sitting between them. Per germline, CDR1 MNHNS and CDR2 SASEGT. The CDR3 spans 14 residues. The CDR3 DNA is TGTGCCAGCAGTGAAGGCAGGGCAGGGGAAAAACTGTTTTTT. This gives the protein CASSEGRAGEKLFF.

The CDR3 loop reads CASSAQDRNSPLHF. The CDR3 DNA reads TGTGCCAGCAGCGCACAGGATCGTAATTCACCCCTCCACTTT. The V and J genes are TRBV3-1 (or the pseudogene TRBV3-2) and TRBJ1-6; tentative D call: TRBD1 (5 bases). V was cut by 5 bases and J by 6 bases, with 11 bases left in between. The germline V gene has CDR1 LGHDT and CDR2 YNNKEL (reference sequence). This CDR3 is built from 14 residues.

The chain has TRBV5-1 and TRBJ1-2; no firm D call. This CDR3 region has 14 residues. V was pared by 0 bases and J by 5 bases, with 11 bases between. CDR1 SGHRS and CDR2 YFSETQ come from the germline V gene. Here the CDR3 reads CASSLAGLGYGYTF. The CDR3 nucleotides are TGCGCCAGCAGCTTGGCTGGGTTGGGATATGGCTACACCTTC.

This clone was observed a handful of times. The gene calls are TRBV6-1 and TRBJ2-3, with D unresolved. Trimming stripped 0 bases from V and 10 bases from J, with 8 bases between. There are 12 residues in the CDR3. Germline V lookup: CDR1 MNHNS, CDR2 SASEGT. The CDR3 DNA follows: TGTGCCAGCAGTGAAGCCGGGCGTGCGCAGTATTTT. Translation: CASSEAGRAQYF.

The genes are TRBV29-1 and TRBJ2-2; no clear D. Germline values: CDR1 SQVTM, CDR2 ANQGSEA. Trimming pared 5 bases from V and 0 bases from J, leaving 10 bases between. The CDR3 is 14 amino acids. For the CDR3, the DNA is TGCAGCGTTTTGACACACGCGAACACCGGGGAGCTGTTTTTT. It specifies CSVLTHANTGELFF.

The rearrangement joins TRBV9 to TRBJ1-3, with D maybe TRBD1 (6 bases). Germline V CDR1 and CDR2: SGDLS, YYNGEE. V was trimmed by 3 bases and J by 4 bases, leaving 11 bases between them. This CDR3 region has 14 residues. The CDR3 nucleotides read TGTGCCAGCAGCGAAACAGGGTCAGGAAACACCATATATTTT. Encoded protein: CASSETGSGNTIYF. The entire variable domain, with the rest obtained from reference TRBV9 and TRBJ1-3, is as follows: DSGVTQTPKHLITATGQRVTLRCSPRSGDLSVYWYQQSLDQGLQFLIQYYNGEERAKGNILERFSAQQFPDLHSELNLSSLELGDSALYFCASSETGSGNTIYFGEGSWLTVV.

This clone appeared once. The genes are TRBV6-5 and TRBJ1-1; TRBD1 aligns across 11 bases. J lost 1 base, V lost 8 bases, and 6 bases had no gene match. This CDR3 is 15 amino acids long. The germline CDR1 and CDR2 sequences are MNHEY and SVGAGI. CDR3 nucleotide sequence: TGTGCCAGCCGTTGGACAGGGGGCGAGAACACTGAAGCTTTCTTT. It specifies CASRWTGGENTEAFF.

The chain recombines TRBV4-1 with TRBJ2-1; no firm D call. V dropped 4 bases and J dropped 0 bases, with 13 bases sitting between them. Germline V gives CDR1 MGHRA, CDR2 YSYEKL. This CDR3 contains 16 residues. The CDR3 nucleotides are TGCGCCAGCAGCCTCCTGCCCCGGTTCTCCTACAATGAGCAGTTCTTC. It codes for CASSLLPRFSYNEQFF.

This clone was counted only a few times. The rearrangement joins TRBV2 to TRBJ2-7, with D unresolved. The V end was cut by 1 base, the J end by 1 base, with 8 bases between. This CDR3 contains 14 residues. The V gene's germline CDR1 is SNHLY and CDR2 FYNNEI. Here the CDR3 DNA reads TGTGCCAGCAGTGAAGTTGCAGTATCCTACGAGCAGTACTTC. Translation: CASSEVAVSYEQYF.

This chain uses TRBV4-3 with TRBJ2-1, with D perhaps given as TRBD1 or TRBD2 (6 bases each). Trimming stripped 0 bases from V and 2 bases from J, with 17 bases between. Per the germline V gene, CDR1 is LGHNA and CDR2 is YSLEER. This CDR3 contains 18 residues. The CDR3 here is CASSQEWGAGVAYNEQFF. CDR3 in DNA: TGCGCCAGCAGCCAAGAATGGGGGGCCGGGGTGGCCTACAATGAGCAGTTCTTC.

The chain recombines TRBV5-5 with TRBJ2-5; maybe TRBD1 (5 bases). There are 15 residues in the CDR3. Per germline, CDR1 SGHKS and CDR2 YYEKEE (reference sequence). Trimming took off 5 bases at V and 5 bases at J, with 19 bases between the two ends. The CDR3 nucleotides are TGTGCCAGCAGTTTTGACAGAATGGACGGGGAGACCCAGTACTTC. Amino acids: CASSFDRMDGETQYF.